The sequence of this T cell receptor (beta chain) was determined in a study of PD-L1 blockade in urothelial cancer. Across the whole study: Patients began atezolizumab, 1,200 mg intravenously every 3 weeks, in the mid-2010s. Male patients with bladder-origin urothelial cancer numbered about nine tenths of the roughly 29. Patients had received 0 to 3 prior chemotherapy regimens. Specimens of blood held a median count of roughly 150,000 T cells.

The repertoire was sequenced with immunoSEQ multiplex PCR; TCRdb's copy has only in-frame clones and lacks some. The table shows around 70,000 clones, with 80% to 85% occurring only once. This CDR3 has 20 residues. CDR1 and CDR2 (germline): SGHDN, FVKESK. V trimming: 4 bases; J trimming: 5 bases; junction bases outside the gene matches: 18. The sequence derives from a man between 65 and 79 years old with urothelial cancer. The chain uses TRBV14 and TRBJ2-3, with 13 bases identical to TRBD2. The source material was PBMCs, sampled around atezolizumab (anti-PD-L1) treatment. The CDR3: CASSPAQSILAGGPVDTQYF. The CDR3 nucleotides are TGTGCCAGCAGCCCCGCTCAATCCATACTAGCGGGAGGGCCGGTAGATACGCAGTATTTT.